The rows below give T cell receptor beta chains drawn from one sample of a study of blood T cell repertoires in COVID-19. This table comes from immunoSEQ multiplex PCR, and its TCRdb copy is limited to in-frame clones, with some not included. The table lists fewer than 200,000 clones, 83% of them singletons. Sequencing was done on a sample of peripheral blood. These TCRs come from a woman aged 80 or over with acute or convalescent COVID-19. Each CDR3 is given with its conserved first and last residue. Each record gives: clone size, D gene, J gene, V gene, CDR3 DNA, CDR3 protein. The D gene is left open where the match is weak. Size is stated for part of the rows, as once, few or many counts, or as a class when the clone is expanded.

- TRBD1 TRBJ1-2 TRBV9 TGTGCCAGCAGCGTAGCTGCCACAGGGGAGTATGGCTACACCTTC CASSVAATGEYGYTF
- TRBD1 TRBJ1-4 TRBV3-1/TRBV3-2 TGTGCCAGCAGCCCAAAGGGGGCCGTGGGAGAAAAACTGTTTTTT CASSPKGAVGEKLFF
- - TRBJ1-2 TRBV5-4 TGTGCCAGCAGCGGAATGACAGAGCCTAACTATGGCTACACCTTC CASSGMTEPNYGYTF
- TRBD1 TRBJ1-1 TRBV28 TGTGCCAGCAGTTTACGGGACAGGGTGAACACTGAAGCTTTCTTT CASSLRDRVNTEAFF
- TRBD2 TRBJ2-1 TRBV6-2/TRBV6-3 TGTGCCAGCAGTTATCCCGGGACTAGCGGGATCTATGAGCAGTTCTTC CASSYPGTSGIYEQFF
few TRBD1 TRBJ1-1 TRBV14 TGTGCCAGCAGCCCTCTACAGGGGTTCGACACTGAAGCTTTCTTT CASSPLQGFDTEAFF
- - TRBJ1-5 TRBV19 TGTGCCAGTAGTATATCCCCGCGGTATCCCCAGCATTTT CASSISPRYPQHF
few TRBD1 TRBJ1-2 TRBV2 TGTGCCAGCGGGATGACAGGGAGTAACTATGGCTACACCTTC CASGMTGSNYGYTF
- TRBD2 TRBJ2-1 TRBV12-3/TRBV12-4 TGTGCCAGCATGCGGGGGGGAAACAATGAGCAGTTCTTC CASMRGGNNEQFF
- - TRBJ1-1 TRBV6-1 TGTGCCAGCAGTGATACAGGGCTAAAGCATAACACTGAAGCTTTCTTT CASSDTGLKHNTEAFF
- - TRBJ1-4 TRBV19 TGTGCCAGTAGGAGGGGGGGAAAACTGTTTTTT CASRRGGKLFF
- TRBD2 TRBJ2-2 TRBV18 TGTGCCAGCTCACCGACTAGCGGGAGATCTTACACCGGGGAGCTGTTTTTT CASSPTSGRSYTGELFF
once - TRBJ2-5 TRBV6-1 TGTGCCAGCAGTGAAGTTAGGACTTGGATTCCTTACCAAGAGACCCAGTACTTC CASSEVRTWIPYQETQYF
few TRBD1 TRBJ1-6 TRBV7-9 TGTGCCAGCAGCCCGGGACAGTCCCCAAATTCACCCCTCCACTTT CASSPGQSPNSPLHF
few TRBD2 TRBJ2-3 TRBV27 TGTGCCAGCAGTACCTCGACTAGCAATACGCAGTATTTT CASSTSTSNTQYF
- TRBD1 TRBJ2-3 TRBV19 TGTGCCAGTAGACGGACAGGGGTGTGGGCAGATACGCAGTATTTT CASRRTGVWADTQYF
- - TRBJ1-2 TRBV10-3 TGTGCCATCAGTGACCCCCAAGGGTCCACGGGGTCGGGGTACTATGGCTACACCTTC CAISDPQGSTGSGYYGYTF
- TRBD2 TRBJ2-7 TRBV7-2 TGTGCCAGCAGCTTAGTTGGTAGCGGGAGTATCTACGAGCAGTACTTC CASSLVGSGSIYEQYF
- - TRBJ1-1 TRBV3-1/TRBV3-2 TGTGCCAGCAGCCAAGATGGGGGGACCCCTGAAGCTTTCTTT CASSQDGGTPEAFF
- TRBD2 TRBJ2-3 TRBV9 TGTGCCAGCAGTGGTACGAGCGGGAGTACAGATACGCAGTATTTT CASSGTSGSTDTQYF
once - TRBJ1-6 TRBV30 TGTGCCTGGAGTGTACGGGCCCTGAGGGATTCACCCCTCCACTTT CAWSVRALRDSPLHF
- TRBD2 TRBJ2-1 TRBV4-1 TGCGCCAGCAGCCGGGAGGGGACTAGCTCCTACAATGAGCAGTTCTTC CASSREGTSSYNEQFF
- - TRBJ1-3 TRBV7-2 TGTGCCAGCAGCTTAGGGGGCCCCGGAAACACCATATATTTT CASSLGGPGNTIYF
- - TRBJ1-1 TRBV21-1 TGTGCCAGCAGCAATAGCGGACAGGGGGTTGGGACTGAAGCTTTCTTT CASSNSGQGVGTEAFF
few TRBD1 TRBJ2-1 TRBV6-2/TRBV6-3 TGTGCCAGCAGTCGATGGGACAGTCAAGCCTACAATGAGCAGTTCTTC CASSRWDSQAYNEQFF
- - TRBJ2-1 TRBV7-2 TGTGCCAGCAGCTTAGCTTGGCAACCCTACAATGAGCAGTTCTTC CASSLAWQPYNEQFF
- TRBD1 TRBJ1-2 TRBV7-2 TGTGCCAGCACCTACCGGGACAGGGAAAACTATGGCTACACCTTC CASTYRDRENYGYTF
- - TRBJ2-3 TRBV7-9 TGTGCCAGCAGCTTCCCGACAGGCTACCCCACAGATACGCAGTATTTT CASSFPTGYPTDTQYF
once - TRBJ2-7 TRBV3-1/TRBV3-2 TGTGCCAGCAGCCCGGGACTTACCAACGAGCAGTACTTC CASSPGLTNEQYF
- TRBD1 TRBJ1-3 TRBV6-1 TGTGCCAGCAGTGAAAGTTACAGGGGAGCGTATGGAAACACCATATATTTT CASSESYRGAYGNTIYF
- TRBD1 TRBJ1-5 TRBV30 TGTGCCTGGAGTGACCGGACAGGATTTCGGAATCAGCCCCAGCATTTT CAWSDRTGFRNQPQHF
- - TRBJ1-2 TRBV2 TGTGCCAGCAGTGAAGAGACAACCTCAACGAATGGCTACACCTTC CASSEETTSTNGYTF
- - TRBJ2-5 TRBV28 TGTGCCAGCGGACTCCAAGAGACCCAGTACTTC CASGLQETQYF